This TCR beta chain was captured in a study of blood T cell repertoires in COVID-19. Study-wide context: Samples of COVID-19 (acute and convalescent) were obtained from the United States, Italy and Spain. The analysed material was cDNA or gDNA that came from T cells, B-cell-depleted T cells, or PBMCs.

Trimming removed 7 bases at V and 5 bases at J, with 14 bases between. This CDR3 region has 12 residues. Germline CDR1 GTSNPN, CDR2 SVGIG (reference sequence). Authors' data handling: Amplification with reference gene primers provided the estimates of nucleated cell counts. Sequencing was performed with immunoSEQ multiplex PCR; in TCRdb, only in-frame clones are kept and a portion is missing. V and J calls and clone size are those listed in that table; D and trimming were worked out from the DNA. Among about 200,000 clones listed, 80% to 90% were seen once. Participants reported their clinical history, and cohort assignment relied on those reports.

The rearrangement joins TRBV30 to TRBJ1-2; D not certain. The sequence was collected from a woman in her thirties or forties with acute COVID-19. Sequencing was performed on PBMCs or T cells enriched from blood (not recorded which). The CDR3 DNA is TGTGCCTATGGGGTTAGGACTTATGGCTACACCTTC. Translated: CAYGVRTYGYTF.